This TCR beta chain was observed in a study of PD-L1 blockade in urothelial cancer. Study overall: Blood drawn 3 weeks (second dose) and 6 weeks after treatment start was analyzed.

The time point here: pretreatment peripheral blood. The CDR3 runs to 16 residues. Germline CDR1 reads SGHTA; CDR2 reads FQGTGA. The V end lost 5 bases, the J end lost 2 bases, and 17 bases lay between the germline ends. Sequencing was performed with immunoSEQ multiplex PCR; in TCRdb, only in-frame clones are kept and a portion is missing. The sample gives some 71,000 clones, 70% to 90% of which show up once; about 6.2% is in the top ten. Sequences were derived from PBMCs, sampled around atezolizumab (anti-PD-L1) treatment. The source of this sequence is a man in his forties with urothelial cancer. This rearrangement joins TRBV7-3 to TRBJ2-3; a weak D match, TRBD2 (5 bases). The CDR3: CASSLQIGLFTDTQYF. The DNA of the CDR3 is TGTGCCAGCAGCCTCCAGATAGGACTTTTCACAGATACGCAGTATTTT. Using reference TRBV7-3 and TRBJ2-3 for the parts outside the CDR3, the full variable domain is GAGVSQTPSNKVTEKGKYVELRCDPISGHTALYWYRQSLGQGPEFLIYFQGTGAADDSGLPNDRFFAVRPEGSVSTLKIQRTERGDSAVYLCASSLQIGLFTDTQYFGPGTRLTVL.